The 24 T cell receptor beta chains below were found in one sample sequenced in a study of cytomegalovirus exposure and HLA in healthy donors. PCR employed 60 Vbeta and 13 Jbeta primers. Clones were read by immunoSEQ multiplex PCR, and TCRdb kept only the in-frame ones, dropping some. Among about 98,000 clones, around 72% were seen once, and the ten largest hold about 1.7%. The sequenced sample was PBMCs. Receptors were obtained from a male donor in good health and CMV-seronegative.

Remarks on this clone: The CDR3 does not close with the conserved phenylalanine or tryptophan, likely indicating a read error. The CDR3 coding sequence is TGTGCCAGCAGCATGGACAGGGGAAATCAAGCTTTCGTT. This encodes CASSMDRGNQAFV. J is TRBJ1-1 and V is TRBV27, with 9 nucleotides matching TRBD1. The CDR3 loop spans 13 amino acids. The V segment lost 6 bases and the J segment 9 bases; nucleotides outside the gene matches: 8. Germline loops: CDR1 MNHEY, CDR2 SMNVEV (reference sequence).

The chain is built from TRBV5-6 and TRBJ2-7, with D possibly being TRBD2 (6 bases). The CDR3 sequence is 14 residues long. V was cut by 0 bases and J by 2 bases, with 9 bases left in between. CDR1 is SGHDT, CDR2 YYEEEE, per germline. The CDR3, as DNA: TGTGCCAGCAGCTTGGGGGGGGTGCCCTACGAGCAGTACTTC. Translated, it gives CASSLGGVPYEQYF. Full variable domain (rest looked up from reference TRBV5-6 and TRBJ2-7): DAGVTQSPTHLIKTRGQQVTLRCSPKSGHDTVSWYQQALGQGPQFIFQYYEEEERQRGNFPDRFSGHQFPNYSSELNVNALLLGDSALYLCASSLGGVPYEQYFGPGTRLTVT.

The chain has TRBV13 and TRBJ2-1; 13 bases align to TRBD2. The CDR3 sequence is 16 residues long. CDR1 is PRHDT, CDR2 FYEKMQ, per germline (reference sequence). V lost 6 bases and J lost 7; bases outside the gene matches: 9. CDR3 in DNA: TGTGCCAGCAGTCCCGGACTAGCGGGAGTTTGGAATGAGCAGTTCTTC. This sequence encodes CASSPGLAGVWNEQFF.

Regarding this clone: One end of the junction does not line up with germline, which may come from a read error. The chain is built from TRBV7-9 and TRBJ1-1; D is uncertain. This CDR3 has 15 amino acids. Germline loops: CDR1 SEHNR, CDR2 FQNEAQ (reference sequence). Written as DNA, the CDR3 is TGTTCCAGCAGCTTTAGGAGGGATCTTAACACTGAAGCTTTCTTT. The encoded protein is CSSSFRRDLNTEAFF. Variable domain in full (rest from reference TRBV7-9 and TRBJ1-1): DTGVSQNPRHKITKRGQNVTFRCDPISEHNRLYWYRQTLGQGPEFLTYFQNEAQLEKSRLLSDRFSAERPKGSFSTLEIQRTEQGDSAMYLCSSSFRRDLNTEAFFGQGTRLTVV.

The gene calls are TRBV25-1 and TRBJ2-5; D is undetermined. Germline V lookup: CDR1 MGHDK, CDR2 SYGVNS. The CDR3 length is 15 residues. With 1 base removed from V and 2 bases from J, the gap between germline ends came to 11 bases. CDR3 sequence reads: CASSEFGVQQETQYF. The CDR3 DNA is TGTGCCAGCAGTGAATTCGGTGTACAGCAAGAGACCCAGTACTTC.

This clone was seen more than once but under ten times. This chain uses TRBV7-3 with TRBJ2-3, with TRBD2 matching over 12 bases. Germline CDR1 reads SGHTA; CDR2 reads FQGTGA. The junction had 8 bases not matched to a gene; V was cut back by 3 bases and J by 4 bases. CDR3 length: 17 residues. In DNA, the CDR3 is TGTGCCAGCAGCTTCAGACTAGCGGGAGTGGTTTCAGATACGCAGTATTTT. Translation: CASSFRLAGVVSDTQYF.

The chain links TRBV6-5 to TRBJ2-7; D is uncertain. The CDR3 totals 13 residues. The V end was cut by 6 bases, the J end by 2 bases, with 11 bases between. Germline CDR1 is MNHEY and CDR2 is SVGAGI. Written as DNA, the CDR3 is TGTGCCAGCAGCCGCACTTCGACCTACGAGCAGTACTTC. As protein: CASSRTSTYEQYF.

V and J are TRBV27 and TRBJ2-7, with TRBD1 matching 7 bases. The CDR3 runs to 15 residues. V lost 4 bases and J lost 0; bases outside the gene matches: 6. The germline V gene has CDR1 MNHEY and CDR2 SMNVEV (reference sequence). The CDR3 loop is CASSYRGPLSYEQYF. The CDR3 region has the DNA TGTGCCAGCAGTTACAGGGGCCCGCTCTCCTACGAGCAGTACTTC.

The chain is built from TRBV10-3 and TRBJ2-7, with D tentatively TRBD1 (5 bases). Trimming cost V 3 bases and J 4 bases, with 16 bases left between them. This CDR3 has 15 amino acids. In germline, CDR1 is ENHRY, CDR2 SYGVKD. CDR3 nucleotide sequence: TGTGCCATCAGTGACGGGCACCAGGGTGCTTACGAGCAGTACTTC. Protein sequence: CAISDGHQGAYEQYF.

The chain combines TRBV4-3 with TRBJ2-1, with 8 bases aligning to TRBD2. CDR1 and CDR2 from the germline V gene are LGHNA and YSLEER. The CDR3 runs 20 residues. V was pared by 0 bases and J by 5 bases, with 18 bases of the junction left unmatched. The CDR3 nucleotides read TGCGCCAGCAGCCAAGATCCGGCTAGCGGGCGAGTCACACGTAACAATGAGCAGTTCTTC. Translating it yields CASSQDPASGRVTRNNEQFF.

The rearrangement joins TRBV7-8 to TRBJ1-1; D is undetermined. The CDR3 consists of 13 residues. Germline lookup yields CDR1 SGHVS and CDR2 FQNEAQ. V dropped 2 bases and J dropped 4 bases, with 8 bases sitting between them. The CDR3 nucleotides are TGTGCCAGCAGCTTATTAGAAGTCACTGAAGCTTTCTTT. Translating gives CASSLLEVTEAFF.

J is TRBJ2-1 and V is TRBV9; a weak D match, TRBD1 (6 bases). Trimming took off 0 bases at V and 5 bases at J, with 12 bases between the two ends. This CDR3 is built from 15 residues. Germline V gene data show CDR1 as SGDLS and CDR2 as YYNGEE. The CDR3 reads CASSVDRGQNNEQFF. CDR3 sequence (DNA): TGTGCCAGCAGCGTAGATAGGGGACAAAACAATGAGCAGTTCTTC.

In this sample, this clone turned up a few times. The gene calls are TRBV28 and TRBJ2-7, with a tentative D call TRBD1 (5 bases). Germline V gives CDR1 MDHEN, CDR2 SYDVKM. V lost 6 bases and J 3 bases, leaving 18 bases between the germline ends. The length of the CDR3 is 15 residues. DNA for the CDR3: TGTGCCAGCAGACAGGACATCACTACTTTCTACGAGCAGTACTTC. Its translation: CASRQDITTFYEQYF.

The chain carries TRBV5-6 and TRBJ2-4, with TRBD1 matching 8 bases. Germline values: CDR1 SGHDT, CDR2 YYEEEE. The CDR3 has 13 amino acids. The trim removed 2 bases at V and 8 bases at J, leaving 3 bases unmatched. CDR3 in DNA: TGTGCCAGCAGCTTCGACAGGGGTGACATTCAGTACTTC. Amino acids: CASSFDRGDIQYF.

This clone was observed a few times. The chain joins TRBV19 to TRBJ1-3; D unclear. The V and J ends lost 5 bases and 0 bases respectively, with 8 bases between them. Germline V CDR1 and CDR2: LNHDA, SQIVND (reference sequence). CDR3 size: 14 residues. The CDR3 DNA sequence: TGTGCCAGTAGTGCAGGACTCTCTGGAAACACCATATATTTT. Translating gives CASSAGLSGNTIYF.

Only a few counts were recorded for this clone. The junction does not match germline at one end; this may be a read error. V and J are TRBV7-7 and TRBJ2-5, with D maybe TRBD1 (5 bases). CDR1 is SSHAT, CDR2 FNYEAQ, per germline (reference sequence). The CDR3 runs to 12 residues. The CDR3 bases are TGTGCTAGCAGCGTAGACAGAGAGACCCAGTACTTC. Translating gives CASSVDRETQYF.

The rearrangement joins TRBV19 to TRBJ2-7, with 8 bases identical to TRBD1. The J segment lost 4 bases and the V segment lost 3 bases, leaving 2 bases of the junction unmatched. The CDR3 totals 13 residues. The germline V gene encodes CDR1 LNHDA and CDR2 SQIVND (reference sequence). The CDR3 nucleotides read TGTGCCAGTAGTATGACAGGGGAGTACGAGCAGTACTTC. Translation: CASSMTGEYEQYF.

This clone was detected a few times. CDR3 region: CASHWGEDQPQHF. As DNA, the CDR3 is TGTGCCAGCCACTGGGGGGAAGATCAGCCCCAGCATTTT. The chain has TRBV2 and TRBJ1-5, with D perhaps matching TRBD1 (5 bases). With 8 bases removed from V and 5 bases from J, the gap between germline ends came to 13 bases. Germline V lookup: CDR1 SNHLY, CDR2 FYNNEI. CDR3 length: 13 residues.

The chain recombines TRBV7-2 with TRBJ2-7; a possible D gene is TRBD2 (6 bases). Germline V gene lookup returns CDR1 SGHTA and CDR2 FQGNSA. The CDR3 is 14 residues long. Between the trimmed V and J ends, which lost 0 bases and 0 bases, there was a span of 6 bases. DNA for the CDR3: TGTGCCAGCAGCTTAGCGGGAGGCTCCTACGAGCAGTACTTC. This codes for CASSLAGGSYEQYF.

V usage is TRBV7-6 and J usage is TRBJ2-7; 10 bases line up with TRBD2. CDR3 length: 16 amino acids. Germline loops: CDR1 SGHVS, CDR2 FNYEAQ. V gave up 3 bases and J gave up 2 bases; unmatched junction bases: 7. CDR3 protein: CASSFGTSAAAYEQYF. The DNA of the CDR3 is TGTGCCAGCAGCTTCGGGACTAGCGCGGCAGCCTACGAGCAGTACTTC.

This clone is a singleton in its sample. The rearrangement uses TRBV29-1 and TRBJ1-2, with D hard to call. The CDR3 extends over 14 amino acids. Per germline, CDR1 SQVTM and CDR2 ANQGSEA. V lost 2 bases and J lost 3, with 13 bases in between. CDR3 loop: CSVESSSDYYGYTF. CDR3 sequence (DNA): TGCAGCGTTGAATCTAGTTCAGACTACTATGGCTACACCTTC. Full variable domain (remainder filled in from reference TRBV29-1 and TRBJ1-2): SAVISQKPSRDICQRGTSLTIQCQVDSQVTMMFWYRQQPGQSLTLIATANQGSEATYESGFVIDKFPISRPNLTFSTLTVSNMSPEDSSIYLCSVESSSDYYGYTFGSGTRLTVV.

V and J are TRBV5-6 and TRBJ2-7; 10 bases align to TRBD1. The V and J ends lost 4 bases and 3 bases, in that order; junction bases with no gene match: 7. The V gene's germline CDR1 is SGHDT and CDR2 YYEEEE. This CDR3 is built from 15 residues. CDR3 nucleotides: TGTGCCAGCAGCCCCACCGGGACAGGGGTCTACGAGCAGTACTTC. Translation gives CASSPTGTGVYEQYF.

The rearrangement uses TRBV10-3 and TRBJ2-4; 7 nucleotides agree with TRBD1. Per germline, CDR1 ENHRY and CDR2 SYGVKD. The V segment lost 6 bases and the J segment 2 bases; nucleotides outside the gene matches: 4. The CDR3 is made up of 14 amino acids. Here the CDR3 reads CAISEGASKNIQYF. The CDR3 DNA sequence: TGTGCCATCAGCGAGGGGGCATCCAAAAACATTCAGTACTTC.

V gene TRBV5-6 combines with J gene TRBJ2-7; weak D call: TRBD2 (6 bases). The CDR3 runs 14 residues. From germline, CDR1 is SGHDT and CDR2 YYEEEE. The V gene lost 0 bases and the J gene lost 3 bases, with 10 bases spanning the gap. CDR3: CASSLGASDYEQYF. Here the CDR3 DNA reads TGTGCCAGCAGCTTGGGCGCTAGCGACTACGAGCAGTACTTC. Looking up the rest from reference TRBV5-6 and TRBJ2-7 gives the full variable domain: DAGVTQSPTHLIKTRGQQVTLRCSPKSGHDTVSWYQQALGQGPQFIFQYYEEEERQRGNFPDRFSGHQFPNYSSELNVNALLLGDSALYLCASSLGASDYEQYFGPGTRLTVT.